The text below deals with one T cell receptor (beta chain). This study enrolled people aged 18 to 89 from approximately 24 US geographic areas. Resolution of symptoms, clearance, or two negative PCRs was present in recovered Cohort 3 donors. TCRdb keeps only in-frame clones here, not all; method: immunoSEQ multiplex PCR. The sample gives roughly 400,000 clones, roughly 87% of which show up once; 0.55% to 0.75% is in the top ten. CDR1 SGHKS and CDR2 YYEKEE come from the germline V gene (reference sequence). The CDR3 is 14 residues long. V gave up 4 bases and J gave up 7 bases, with 14 bases separating them. The sample comes from a study of blood T cell repertoires in COVID-19.

The V call is TRBV5-5, the J call TRBJ1-4; D might be TRBD1 (6 bases). The sample taken for sequencing was PBMCs or T cells enriched from blood (not recorded which). The sequence came from a man between 18 and 29 years old who had recovered from COVID-19. Here the CDR3 reads CASSGRGASEKLFF. CDR3 nucleotides: TGTGCCAGCAGCGGGAGGGGGGCGAGTGAAAAACTGTTTTTT.